This is a list of T cell receptor beta chains from one sample in a study of T cell responses to AZD1222 COVID-19 vaccine. Repertoires were generated with immunoSEQ multiplex PCR, while TCRdb's copy carries only in-frame clones and drops some. Seen here are around 80,000 clones, 83% observed once, and the top ten hold approximately 1.3%. The input for sequencing was peripheral blood, taken 28 days after the second AZD1222 dose. These receptors came from an adult who received the AZD1222 COVID-19 vaccine. Each CDR3 is given with its conserved first and last residue. D genes are given only for firm matches. Clone sizes are given selectively: once, few, many, or a class where the clone is expanded.

V gene: TRBV18; clone size: NA; D gene: NA; J gene: TRBJ1-6; CDR3 protein: CASSQLPRGPSSYNSPLHF; CDR3 DNA: TGTGCCAGCTCACAACTCCCCAGGGGTCCGAGCTCCTATAATTCACCCCTCCACTTT
V gene: TRBV18; clone size: NA; D gene: NA; J gene: TRBJ2-7; CDR3 protein: CASSPQGYSSYEQYF; CDR3 DNA: TGTGCCAGCTCACCCCAGGGGTATAGCTCCTACGAGCAGTACTTC
V gene: TRBV7-8; clone size: NA; D gene: TRBD2; J gene: TRBJ2-1; CDR3 protein: CASSLMSFLAGDSYNEQFF; CDR3 DNA: TGTGCCAGCAGCTTAATGTCCTTCCTAGCGGGTGACTCCTACAATGAGCAGTTCTTC
V gene: TRBV3-1/TRBV3-2; clone size: NA; D gene: TRBD2; J gene: TRBJ2-7; CDR3 protein: CASSQSSSGRAEQYF; CDR3 DNA: TGTGCCAGCAGCCAGAGTTCCAGCGGGAGGGCCGAGCAGTACTTC
V gene: TRBV19; clone size: few; D gene: NA; J gene: TRBJ1-1; CDR3 protein: CASNLGQPNTEAFF; CDR3 DNA: TGTGCCAGTAACCTCGGACAGCCGAACACTGAAGCTTTCTTT
V gene: TRBV29-1; clone size: NA; D gene: TRBD2; J gene: TRBJ2-3; CDR3 protein: CSVRAAGGTDTQYF; CDR3 DNA: TGCAGCGTTCGTGCCGCGGGAGGCACAGATACGCAGTATTTT
V gene: TRBV28; clone size: NA; D gene: NA; J gene: TRBJ1-5; CDR3 protein: CASTSFGQPQHF; CDR3 DNA: TGTGCCAGCACCTCTTTTGGCCAGCCCCAGCATTTT
V gene: TRBV4-1; clone size: NA; D gene: TRBD1; J gene: TRBJ1-2; CDR3 protein: CASSYRDWDSSNYGYTF; CDR3 DNA: TGCGCCAGCAGCTATCGAGACTGGGACAGCTCGAACTATGGCTACACCTTC
V gene: TRBV2; clone size: NA; D gene: NA; J gene: TRBJ1-6; CDR3 protein: CASSEQSSYNSPLHF; CDR3 DNA: TGTGCCAGCAGTGAACAGAGCTCCTATAATTCACCCCTCCACTTT
V gene: TRBV27; clone size: NA; D gene: NA; J gene: TRBJ1-4; CDR3 protein: CASSPTGNLLNEKLFF; CDR3 DNA: TGTGCCAGCAGCCCGACAGGAAACCTATTAAATGAAAAACTGTTTTTT
V gene: TRBV9; clone size: NA; D gene: NA; J gene: TRBJ1-3; CDR3 protein: CASSVMGSSSGNTIYF; CDR3 DNA: TGTGCCAGCAGCGTAATGGGCAGCAGCTCTGGAAACACCATATATTTT
V gene: TRBV11-2; clone size: NA; D gene: TRBD2; J gene: TRBJ2-1; CDR3 protein: CASSKSGTSGRAPYNEQFF; CDR3 DNA: TGTGCCAGCAGCAAGTCCGGGACTAGCGGGAGGGCCCCCTACAATGAGCAGTTCTTC
V gene: TRBV18; clone size: NA; D gene: NA; J gene: TRBJ1-2; CDR3 protein: CASSGSYIGGYTF; CDR3 DNA: TGTGCCAGCTCAGGCTCATATATCGGTGGCTACACCTTC
V gene: TRBV28; clone size: NA; D gene: NA; J gene: TRBJ1-1; CDR3 protein: CASSLWVATHGAFF; CDR3 DNA: TGTGCCAGCAGTTTATGGGTCGCAACCCACGGAGCTTTCTTT
V gene: TRBV28; clone size: NA; D gene: NA; J gene: TRBJ1-2; CDR3 protein: CASTAWSYGYTF; CDR3 DNA: TGTGCCAGCACCGCTTGGAGCTATGGCTACACCTTC
V gene: TRBV6-4; clone size: few; D gene: NA; J gene: TRBJ2-2; CDR3 protein: CASSAVGALTGELFF; CDR3 DNA: TGTGCCAGCAGTGCGGTGGGAGCACTCACCGGGGAGCTGTTTTTT
V gene: TRBV10-3; clone size: few; D gene: TRBD1; J gene: TRBJ1-2; CDR3 protein: CAISSTGGAEDYGYTF; CDR3 DNA: TGTGCCATCAGTTCGACAGGGGGCGCGGAGGATTATGGCTACACCTTC
V gene: TRBV9; clone size: NA; D gene: NA; J gene: TRBJ2-1; CDR3 protein: CASSVGVGRTKHNEQFF; CDR3 DNA: TGTGCCAGCAGCGTCGGTGTGGGACGGACGAAACACAATGAGCAGTTCTTC
V gene: TRBV9; clone size: NA; D gene: TRBD2; J gene: TRBJ2-5; CDR3 protein: CASSVAGGFEETQYF; CDR3 DNA: TGTGCCAGCAGCGTAGCGGGAGGTTTTGAAGAGACCCAGTACTTC
V gene: TRBV7-2; clone size: NA; D gene: NA; J gene: TRBJ2-1; CDR3 protein: CASSFGRARNEQFF; CDR3 DNA: TGTGCCAGCAGCTTTGGTCGGGCACGGAATGAGCAGTTCTTC
V gene: TRBV24-1; clone size: few; D gene: TRBD2; J gene: TRBJ2-2; CDR3 protein: CATSDPTSANTGELFF; CDR3 DNA: TGTGCCACCAGTGATCCGACTAGCGCGAACACCGGGGAGCTGTTTTTT
V gene: TRBV28; clone size: NA; D gene: NA; J gene: TRBJ1-6; CDR3 protein: CASSSRDGYNSPLHF; CDR3 DNA: TGTGCCAGCAGTTCCCGGGACGGCTATAATTCACCCCTCCACTTT
V gene: TRBV10-3; clone size: NA; D gene: NA; J gene: TRBJ1-1; CDR3 protein: CAISESGGTATEAFF; CDR3 DNA: TGTGCCATCAGTGAGTCTGGAGGGACTGCAACTGAAGCTTTCTTT
V gene: TRBV6-5; clone size: few; D gene: TRBD1; J gene: TRBJ2-7; CDR3 protein: CAGGQGNYEQYF; CDR3 DNA: TGTGCCGGGGGACAGGGGAACTACGAGCAGTACTTC
V gene: TRBV29-1; clone size: NA; D gene: NA; J gene: TRBJ2-1; CDR3 protein: CSPPVTYNEQFF; CDR3 DNA: TGCAGCCCCCCGGTAACCTACAATGAGCAGTTCTTC
V gene: TRBV3-1/TRBV3-2; clone size: NA; D gene: NA; J gene: TRBJ2-2; CDR3 protein: CASSPAAGRGELFF; CDR3 DNA: TGTGCCAGCAGCCCCGCCGCGGGACGCGGGGAGCTGTTTTTT
V gene: TRBV7-6; clone size: NA; D gene: NA; J gene: TRBJ1-2; CDR3 protein: CASSSRDGYTF; CDR3 DNA: TGTGCCAGCAGCTCCCGGGATGGCTACACCTTC
V gene: TRBV28; clone size: NA; D gene: NA; J gene: TRBJ1-1; CDR3 protein: CASSLPGEGFGEAFF; CDR3 DNA: TGTGCCAGCAGTTTACCGGGGGAGGGATTTGGTGAAGCTTTCTTT